A single T cell receptor beta chain is shown here with its context. Its antigen remains unidentified. These data are taken from a study of Ad26.COV2.S vaccination and SARS-CoV-2 variants. On the study more broadly: Donor got 5x10^10 or 1x10^11 viral particles of Ad26.COV2.S. Overall study results and limits: Spike-specific TCR breadth ran higher among vaccine recipients than placebo recipients.

Sequencing was performed with immunoSEQ multiplex PCR; in TCRdb, only in-frame clones are kept and a portion is missing. The data contain approximately 300,000 clones, 86% of them seen just once; the ten biggest clones take up around 1.9%. Stated treatment: some 19 received Ad26.COV2.S at low or high dose, single or two shots; 5 received placebo; per-sample allocation not given. Collection of samples fell on day 63 after the first vaccine or placebo injection. V lost 5 bases to trimming and J lost 3 bases, with 4 bases between them. From germline, CDR1 is MNHEY and CDR2 SVGAGI. The CDR3 sequence is 11 residues long.

Sequenced material: peripheral blood, taken in a trial of Ad26.COV2.S vaccine versus placebo. This rearrangement joins TRBV6-5 to TRBJ1-1; D not resolved. The sequence derives from a person aged 18-60 years who received the Ad26.COV2.S COVID-19 vaccine or a placebo. CDR3 in amino acids: CASSTDTEAFF. DNA of the CDR3: TGTGCCAGCAGTACTGACACTGAAGCTTTCTTT.